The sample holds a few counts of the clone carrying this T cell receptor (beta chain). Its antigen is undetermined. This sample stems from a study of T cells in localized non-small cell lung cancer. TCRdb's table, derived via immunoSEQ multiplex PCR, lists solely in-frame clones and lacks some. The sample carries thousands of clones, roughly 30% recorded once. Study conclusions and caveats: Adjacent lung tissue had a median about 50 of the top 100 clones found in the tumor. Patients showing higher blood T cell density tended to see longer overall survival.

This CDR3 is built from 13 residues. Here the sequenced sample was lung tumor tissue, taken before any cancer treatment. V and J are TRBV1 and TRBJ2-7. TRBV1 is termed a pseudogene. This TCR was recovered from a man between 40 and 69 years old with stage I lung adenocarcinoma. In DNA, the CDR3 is TGCGCCAGCAGCCAAGGGGGGATGTACGAGCAGTACTTC. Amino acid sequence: CASSQGGMYEQYF.